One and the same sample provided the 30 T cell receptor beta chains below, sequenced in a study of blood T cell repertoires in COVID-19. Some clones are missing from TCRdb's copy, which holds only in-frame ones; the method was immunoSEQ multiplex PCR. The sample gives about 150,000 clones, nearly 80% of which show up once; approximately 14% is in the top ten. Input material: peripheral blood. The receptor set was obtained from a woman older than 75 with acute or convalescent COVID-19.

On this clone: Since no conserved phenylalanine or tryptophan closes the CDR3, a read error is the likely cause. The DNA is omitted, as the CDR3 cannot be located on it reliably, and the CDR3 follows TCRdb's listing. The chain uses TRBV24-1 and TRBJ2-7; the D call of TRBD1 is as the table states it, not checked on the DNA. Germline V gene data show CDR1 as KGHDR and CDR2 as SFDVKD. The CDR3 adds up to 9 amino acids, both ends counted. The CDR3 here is CATSDSQVL.

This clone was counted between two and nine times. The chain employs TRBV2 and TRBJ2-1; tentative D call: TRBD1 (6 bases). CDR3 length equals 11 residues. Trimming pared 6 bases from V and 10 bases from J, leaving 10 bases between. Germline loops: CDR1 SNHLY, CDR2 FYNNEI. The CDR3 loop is CASRQGVEQFF. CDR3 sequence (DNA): TGTGCCAGCAGACAGGGAGTGGAGCAGTTCTTC.

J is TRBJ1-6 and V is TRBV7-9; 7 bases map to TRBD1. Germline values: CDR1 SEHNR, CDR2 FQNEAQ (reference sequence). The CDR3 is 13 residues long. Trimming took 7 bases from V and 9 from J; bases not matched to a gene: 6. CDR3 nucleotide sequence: TGTGCCAGCACCCGCCCAGGGGGTTCACCCCTCCACTTT. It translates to CASTRPGGSPLHF.

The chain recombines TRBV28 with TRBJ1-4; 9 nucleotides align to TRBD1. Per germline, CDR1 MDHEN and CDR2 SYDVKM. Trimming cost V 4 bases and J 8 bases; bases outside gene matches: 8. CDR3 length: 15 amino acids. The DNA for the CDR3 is TGTGCCAGCAGTTCGGCCGGGACAGGGCGCGAAAAACTGTTTTTT. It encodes CASSSAGTGREKLFF.

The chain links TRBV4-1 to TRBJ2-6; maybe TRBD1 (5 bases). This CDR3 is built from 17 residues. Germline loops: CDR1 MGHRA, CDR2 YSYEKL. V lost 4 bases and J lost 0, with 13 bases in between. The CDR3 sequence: CASSPQGSVSGANVLTF. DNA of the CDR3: TGCGCCAGCAGCCCCCAGGGCTCGGTCTCTGGGGCCAACGTCCTGACTTTC.

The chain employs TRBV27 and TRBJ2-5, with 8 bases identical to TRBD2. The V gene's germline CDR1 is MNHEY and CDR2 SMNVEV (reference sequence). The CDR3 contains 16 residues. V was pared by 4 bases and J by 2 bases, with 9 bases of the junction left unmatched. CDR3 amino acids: CASSSRLALTQETQYF. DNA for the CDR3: TGTGCCAGCAGTTCCCGACTAGCGCTTACTCAAGAGACCCAGTACTTC.

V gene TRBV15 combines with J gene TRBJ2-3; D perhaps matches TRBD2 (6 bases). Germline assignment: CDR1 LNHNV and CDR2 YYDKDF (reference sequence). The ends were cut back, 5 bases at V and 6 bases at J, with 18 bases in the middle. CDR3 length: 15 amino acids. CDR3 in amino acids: CATSEPGLRSDTQYF. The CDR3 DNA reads TGTGCCACCAGCGAACCGGGACTCAGAAGCGATACGCAGTATTTT.

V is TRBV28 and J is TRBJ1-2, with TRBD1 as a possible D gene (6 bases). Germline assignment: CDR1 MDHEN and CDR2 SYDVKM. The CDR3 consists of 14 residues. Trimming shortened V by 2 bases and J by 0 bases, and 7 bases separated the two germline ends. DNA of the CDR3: TGTGCCAGCAGTTTAGGGGGCACTAACTATGGCTACACCTTC. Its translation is CASSLGGTNYGYTF.

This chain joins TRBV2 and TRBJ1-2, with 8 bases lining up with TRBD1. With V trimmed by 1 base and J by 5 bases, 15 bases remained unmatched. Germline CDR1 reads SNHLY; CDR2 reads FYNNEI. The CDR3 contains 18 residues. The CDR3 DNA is TGTGCCAGCAGTGAAGATGTGTGGGGGGCCAGGGGGCCATATGGCTACACCTTC. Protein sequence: CASSEDVWGARGPYGYTF.

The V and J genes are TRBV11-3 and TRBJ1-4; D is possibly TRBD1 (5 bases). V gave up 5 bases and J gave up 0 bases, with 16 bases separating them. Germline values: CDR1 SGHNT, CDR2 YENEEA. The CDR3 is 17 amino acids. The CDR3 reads CASSRPTVMATNEKLFF. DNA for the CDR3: TGTGCCAGCAGCCGTCCGACAGTAATGGCAACTAATGAAAAACTGTTTTTT. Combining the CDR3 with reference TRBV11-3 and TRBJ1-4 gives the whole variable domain EAGVVQSPRYKIIEKKQPVAFWCNPISGHNTLYWYLQNLGQGPELLIRYENEEAVDDSQLPKDRFSAERLKGVDSTLKIQPAELGDSAVYLCASSRPTVMATNEKLFFGSGTQLSVL.

The CDR3 here is CASSPRTSGATYTQYF. Here the CDR3 DNA reads TGTGCCAGCAGTCCAAGAACTAGCGGGGCCACCTATACGCAGTATTTT. The gene calls are TRBV27 and TRBJ2-3; 10 bases are a match to TRBD2. V shed 5 bases, J shed 7 bases, and the junction held 12 bases outside the gene matches. This CDR3 comprises 16 residues. Germline CDR1 reads MNHEY; CDR2 reads SMNVEV (reference sequence).

The CDR3 reads CASSARQGVAFF. The CDR3 nucleotides are TGCGCCAGCAGCGCCCGACAGGGTGTAGCTTTCTTT. The chain is built from TRBV5-1 and TRBJ1-1; TRBD1 agrees at 7 bases. From germline, CDR1 is SGHRS and CDR2 YFSETQ. V dropped 4 bases and J dropped 10; count of bases not matched to a gene: 7. The CDR3 totals 12 residues.

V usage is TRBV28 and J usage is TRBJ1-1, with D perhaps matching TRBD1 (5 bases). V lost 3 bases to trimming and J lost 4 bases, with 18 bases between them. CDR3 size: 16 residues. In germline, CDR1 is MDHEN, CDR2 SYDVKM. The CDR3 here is CASSFSIGGGTTEAFF. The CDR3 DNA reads TGTGCCAGCAGTTTTAGTATCGGGGGAGGGACCACTGAAGCTTTCTTT. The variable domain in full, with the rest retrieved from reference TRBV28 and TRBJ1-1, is DVKVTQSSRYLVKRTGEKVFLECVQDMDHENMFWYRQDPGLGLRLIYFSYDVKMKEKGDIPEGYSVSREKKERFSLILESASTNQTSMYLCASSFSIGGGTTEAFFGQGTRLTVV.

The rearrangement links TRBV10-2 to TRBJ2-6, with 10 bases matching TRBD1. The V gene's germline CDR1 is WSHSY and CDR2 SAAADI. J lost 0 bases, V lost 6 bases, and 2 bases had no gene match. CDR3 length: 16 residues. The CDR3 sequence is CASRGTGASGANVLTF. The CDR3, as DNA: TGCGCCAGCAGAGGGACAGGGGCCTCTGGGGCCAACGTCCTGACTTTC.

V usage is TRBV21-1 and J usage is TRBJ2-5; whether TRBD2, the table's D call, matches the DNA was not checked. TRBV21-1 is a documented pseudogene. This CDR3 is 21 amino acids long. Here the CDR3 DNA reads TGTGCCAGCAGCATGGGGGGTTGGGCGGGAGACCTCGTTTTGTTATGGGAGACCCAGTACTTC. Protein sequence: CASSMGGWAGDLVLLWETQYF.

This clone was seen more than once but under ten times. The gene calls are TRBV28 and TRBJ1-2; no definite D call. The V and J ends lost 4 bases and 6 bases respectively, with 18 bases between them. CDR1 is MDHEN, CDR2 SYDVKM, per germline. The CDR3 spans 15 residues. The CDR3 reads CASSSTAGRTHGYTF. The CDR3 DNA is TGTGCCAGCAGTTCCACTGCCGGGAGAACCCATGGCTACACCTTC.

Here the CDR3 DNA reads TGTGCCAGCAGTTTTGAGACAGGCGAAAAACTGTTTTTT. Translated: CASSFETGEKLFF. V usage is TRBV27 and J usage is TRBJ1-4; tentatively, D is TRBD1 (6 bases). The CDR3 runs 13 residues. Germline lookup yields CDR1 MNHEY and CDR2 SMNVEV (reference sequence). Trimming took off 3 bases at V and 8 bases at J, with 10 bases between the two ends.

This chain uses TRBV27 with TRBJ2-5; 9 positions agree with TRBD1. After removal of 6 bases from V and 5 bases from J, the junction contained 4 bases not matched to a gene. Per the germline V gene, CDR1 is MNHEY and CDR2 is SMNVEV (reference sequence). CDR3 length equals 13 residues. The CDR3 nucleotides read TGTGCCAGCAGGGGACAGGGTACCGAGACCCAGTACTTC. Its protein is CASRGQGTETQYF.

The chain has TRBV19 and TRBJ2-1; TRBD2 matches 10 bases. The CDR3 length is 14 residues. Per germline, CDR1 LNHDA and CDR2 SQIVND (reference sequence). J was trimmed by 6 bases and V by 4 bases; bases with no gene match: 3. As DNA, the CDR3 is TGTGCCAGTAGTAGCCCTAGCGGGAGCAATGAGCAGTTCTTC. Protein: CASSSPSGSNEQFF.

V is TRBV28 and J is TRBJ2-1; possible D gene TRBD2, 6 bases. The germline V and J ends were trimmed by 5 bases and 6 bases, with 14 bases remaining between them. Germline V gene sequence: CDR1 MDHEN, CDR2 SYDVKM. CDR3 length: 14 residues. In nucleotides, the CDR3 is TGTGCCAGCAGTCCACGGTGGGGAGGCAATGAGCAGTTCTTC. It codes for CASSPRWGGNEQFF.

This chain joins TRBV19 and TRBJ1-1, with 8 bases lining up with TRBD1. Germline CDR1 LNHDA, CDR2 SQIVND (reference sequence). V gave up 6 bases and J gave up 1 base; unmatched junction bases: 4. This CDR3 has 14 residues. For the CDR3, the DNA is TGTGCCAGTAGGCTGACAGGGGCGAACACTGAAGCTTTCTTT. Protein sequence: CASRLTGANTEAFF.

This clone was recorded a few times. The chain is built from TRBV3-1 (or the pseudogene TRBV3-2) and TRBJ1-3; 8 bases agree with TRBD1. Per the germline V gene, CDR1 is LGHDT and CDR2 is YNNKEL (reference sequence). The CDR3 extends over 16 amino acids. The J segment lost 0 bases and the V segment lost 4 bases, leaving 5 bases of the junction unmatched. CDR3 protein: CASSRGQGSSGNTIYF. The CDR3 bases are TGTGCCAGCAGCCGCGGACAGGGTAGCTCTGGAAACACCATATATTTT.

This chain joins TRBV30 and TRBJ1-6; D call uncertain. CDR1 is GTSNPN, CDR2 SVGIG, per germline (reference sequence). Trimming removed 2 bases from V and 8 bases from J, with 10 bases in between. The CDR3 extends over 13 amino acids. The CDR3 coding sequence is TGTGCCTGGAGTCCTCAGAGGGATTCACCCCTCCACTTT. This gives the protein CAWSPQRDSPLHF. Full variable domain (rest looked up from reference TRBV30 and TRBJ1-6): SQTIHQWPATLVQPVGSPLSLECTVEGTSNPNLYWYRQAAGRGLQLLFYSVGIGQISSEVPQNLSASRPQDRQFILSSKKLLLSDSGFYLCAWSPQRDSPLHFGNGTRLTVT.

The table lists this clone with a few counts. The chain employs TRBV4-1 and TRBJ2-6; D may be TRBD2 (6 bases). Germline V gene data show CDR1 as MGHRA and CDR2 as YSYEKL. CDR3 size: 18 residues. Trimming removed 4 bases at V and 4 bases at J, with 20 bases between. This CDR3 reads CASSPTNILAPGANVLTF. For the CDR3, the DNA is TGCGCCAGCAGCCCCACCAACATACTAGCACCCGGGGCCAACGTCCTGACTTTC.

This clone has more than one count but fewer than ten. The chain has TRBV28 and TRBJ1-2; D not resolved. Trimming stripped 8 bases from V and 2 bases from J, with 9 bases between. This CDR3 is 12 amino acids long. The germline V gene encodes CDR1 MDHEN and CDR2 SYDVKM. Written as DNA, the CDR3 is TGTGCCAGCCAAGACACCAACTATGGCTACACCTTC. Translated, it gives CASQDTNYGYTF.

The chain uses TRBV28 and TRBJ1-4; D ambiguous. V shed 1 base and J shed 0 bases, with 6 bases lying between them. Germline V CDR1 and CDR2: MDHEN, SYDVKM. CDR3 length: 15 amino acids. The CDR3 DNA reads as TGTGCCAGCAGTTTATTCCAGACAACTAATGAAAAACTGTTTTTT. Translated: CASSLFQTTNEKLFF.

The CDR3 DNA sequence: TGTGCCAGCAGCCCAGACAGGGGGCGAGGTGGCTACACCTTC. Translated: CASSPDRGRGGYTF. The chain couples TRBV7-2 to TRBJ1-2, with 10 bases aligning to TRBD1. With 5 bases clipped from V and 7 bases from J, the junction kept 7 bases outside the gene matches. Germline V gene sequence: CDR1 SGHTA, CDR2 FQGNSA. This CDR3 spans 14 amino acids. Based on the CDR3 plus reference TRBV7-2 and TRBJ1-2, the full variable domain is GAGVSQSPSNKVTEKGKDVELRCDPISGHTALYWYRQSLGQGLEFLIYFQGNSAPDKSGLPSDRFSAERTGGSVSTLTIQRTQQEDSAVYLCASSPDRGRGGYTFGSGTRLTVV.

The CDR3, as DNA: TGTGCCAGCAGTCGTACCGGGACAGGAGAGTACGAGCAGTACTTC. Translated, it gives CASSRTGTGEYEQYF. The chain joins TRBV28 to TRBJ2-7; 8 bases line up with TRBD1. Germline CDR1 MDHEN, CDR2 SYDVKM. V was clipped by 5 bases and J by 4 bases; unmatched bases: 10. CDR3 length: 15 residues. The whole variable domain, remainder taken from reference TRBV28 and TRBJ2-7, is DVKVTQSSRYLVKRTGEKVFLECVQDMDHENMFWYRQDPGLGLRLIYFSYDVKMKEKGDIPEGYSVSREKKERFSLILESASTNQTSMYLCASSRTGTGEYEQYFGPGTRLTVT.

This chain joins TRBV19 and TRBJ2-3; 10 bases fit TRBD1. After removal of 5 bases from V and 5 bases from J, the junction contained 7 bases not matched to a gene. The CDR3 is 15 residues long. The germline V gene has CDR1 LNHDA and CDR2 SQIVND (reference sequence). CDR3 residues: CASSPGTGVGDTQYF. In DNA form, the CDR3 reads TGTGCCAGTAGTCCCGGGACAGGGGTGGGAGATACGCAGTATTTT.

DNA for the CDR3: TGTGCCAGCAGCCGGACCGGGACAGGGAGCTCCTACGAGCAGTACTTC. Translated, it gives CASSRTGTGSSYEQYF. V usage is TRBV5-6 and J usage is TRBJ2-7; the match to TRBD1 covers 9 bases. This CDR3 has 16 residues. Germline V gene lookup returns CDR1 SGHDT and CDR2 YYEEEE. V shed 4 bases, J shed 0 bases, and the junction held 8 bases outside the gene matches.